These T cell receptor beta chains were read from a single sample in a study of cytomegalovirus exposure and HLA in healthy donors. Libraries were prepared by immunoSEQ multiplex PCR; TCRdb keeps only in-frame clonotypes and omits some of them. The sample table sets out about 75,000 clones. The source material was PBMCs. These receptors originate from a man aged 18-30 years in good health and CMV-seropositive. CDR3s include the opening cysteine and the closing phenylalanine or tryptophan. A D gene is named only where the DNA matches it firmly.

v_call,d_call,j_call,cdr3_nt,cdr3_aa
TRBV18,TRBD1,TRBJ1-2,TGTGCCAGCTCGCCAGGGACAGGGCACACCTTC,CASSPGTGHTF
TRBV5-1,.,TRBJ1-1,TGCGCCAGCAGCCCGGCGGTGAACACTGAAGCTTTCTTT,CASSPAVNTEAFF
TRBV29-1,TRBD2,TRBJ2-1,TGCAGCGTAACCACTAACCCTCATCTAGCGGACCCGGTGGGCTCCTACAATGAGCAGTTCTTC,CSVTTNPHLADPVGSYNEQFF
TRBV4-1,TRBD1,TRBJ1-3,TGCGCCAGCAGCCTCAGTCCCGGGACAGGTTACACCATATATTTT,CASSLSPGTGYTIYF
TRBV5-1,.,TRBJ2-2,TGCGCCAGCACTGGGGACTCCTCGAACACCGGGGAGCTGTTTTTT,CASTGDSSNTGELFF
TRBV28,.,TRBJ2-1,TGTGCCAGCAGTTCCAATAATGAGCAGTTCTTC,CASSSNNEQFF
TRBV19,.,TRBJ1-6,TGTGCCAGTAGTATAGTACAGGGATCCTATAATTCACCCCTCCACTTT,CASSIVQGSYNSPLHF
TRBV28,.,TRBJ1-5,TGTGCCAGCAGTATCTACGACAGGTCCCACAATCAGCCCCAGCATTTT,CASSIYDRSHNQPQHF
TRBV28,TRBD1,TRBJ2-7,TGTGCCAGCGGTGACAGGGTCCACGAGCAGTACTTC,CASGDRVHEQYF
TRBV20-1,.,TRBJ2-7,TGCAGTGCCCACTCTTCCTACGAGCAGTACTTC,CSAHSSYEQYF
TRBV6-1,TRBD1,TRBJ1-5,TGTGCCAGCAGTCTAGGACAGGGTGGTTATCAGCCCCAGCATTTT,CASSLGQGGYQPQHF
TRBV6-1,TRBD1,TRBJ2-7,TGTGCCAGCAGTGCCTATTGGACAGGGGTATCCTACGAGCAGTACTTC,CASSAYWTGVSYEQYF
TRBV18,.,TRBJ2-1,TGTGCCAGCTCACCACGGGCAGCCGGCTCCTACAATGAGCAGTTCTTC,CASSPRAAGSYNEQFF
TRBV28,TRBD2,TRBJ2-7,TGTGCCAGCAGTGTTTCTAACTCCGGGACTAGCTGTAAGAATCAAAGCTACGAGCAGTACTTC,CASSVSNSGTSCKNQSYEQYF
TRBV6-1,.,TRBJ2-1,TGTGCCAGCGGATACAGGGGGCGGGAGGATGAGCAGTTCTTC,CASGYRGREDEQFF
TRBV5-1,.,TRBJ1-6,TGCGCCAGCAGCTTGGCGGGGTTGTCACCCCTCCACTTT,CASSLAGLSPLHF
TRBV14,TRBD2,TRBJ2-3,TGTGCCAGCAGCCAAGATCGATTTGTAAGCGGGGGACGCACAGATACGCAGTATTTT,CASSQDRFVSGGRTDTQYF
TRBV5-1,.,TRBJ1-5,TGCGCCAGCAGCTTGGCCGCAGGGTATCAGCCCCAGCATTTT,CASSLAAGYQPQHF
TRBV19,.,TRBJ2-7,TGTGCCAGTGCTAGGTCTACTAGCAACTACGAGCAGTACTTC,CASARSTSNYEQYF
TRBV6-6,TRBD1,TRBJ1-5,TGTGCCAGCAGCGACGGACAGGGTGCTTCTCAGCCCCAGCATTTT,CASSDGQGASQPQHF
TRBV7-8,.,TRBJ2-2,TGTGCCAGCTCTCGGCGGGAACACACCGGGGAGCTGTTTTTT,CASSRREHTGELFF
TRBV28,TRBD1,TRBJ2-7,TGTGCCAGCAGCTACAACTACCGGGACAGGCGCTACGAGCAGTACTTC,CASSYNYRDRRYEQYF
TRBV28,.,TRBJ2-5,TGTGCCAGCAGTTGGAGAGGTAGTTTCCAGTACTTC,CASSWRGSFQYF
TRBV19,.,TRBJ2-7,TGTGCCAGTAGTTCCAGGGGTTTCTCCTACGAGCAGTACTTC,CASSSRGFSYEQYF
TRBV6-1,TRBD1,TRBJ1-4,TGTGCCAGTAACGACAGGGGAAACGAAAAACTGTTTTTT,CASNDRGNEKLFF
TRBV5-6,TRBD1,TRBJ2-1,TGTGCCAGCAGCTTGGCTGCGACAGGGTACAATGAGCAGTTCTTC,CASSLAATGYNEQFF
TRBV11-2,.,TRBJ2-7,TGTGCCAGCAGCCAACTTGGTGCCGGGATGATGCCCTACGAGCAGTACTTC,CASSQLGAGMMPYEQYF
TRBV5-6,.,TRBJ2-7,TGTGCCAGCAGCTTAATAAGGCAGGTCTACGAGCAGTACTTC,CASSLIRQVYEQYF
TRBV28,.,TRBJ1-5,TGTGCCAGCAGTCTAATCAGGAGGAGCAATCAGCCCCAGCATTTT,CASSLIRRSNQPQHF
TRBV5-1,.,TRBJ2-7,TGCGCCAGCAGCTGGGGGGTTTCCTACGAGCAGTACTTC,CASSWGVSYEQYF
TRBV11-2,.,TRBJ2-5,TGTGCCAGCAGCTTAGCCCCCGAGGGGACCCAGTACTTC,CASSLAPEGTQYF
TRBV5-1,TRBD2,TRBJ2-7,TGCGCCAGCAGCTTGGGGCTAGCGGGGTTCTACGAGCAGTACTTC,CASSLGLAGFYEQYF
TRBV6-5,TRBD1,TRBJ1-5,TGTGCCAGCAGTTACGACAGGGATCAGCCCCAGCATTTT,CASSYDRDQPQHF
TRBV7-9,.,TRBJ2-7,TGTGCCAGCAGCTCCACCCGACAGGTCCCCTACGAGCAGTACTTC,CASSSTRQVPYEQYF
TRBV5-4,TRBD1,TRBJ2-4,TGTGCCAGCAGCCCCGAGACAGGGAAGCCAAACATTCAGTACTTC,CASSPETGKPNIQYF
TRBV29-1,.,TRBJ1-4,TGCAGCGCCCTAACCGAAAAACTGTTTTTT,CSALTEKLFF
TRBV11-2,TRBD1,TRBJ2-4,TGTGCCAGCAGCTTAGCGACAGGGGGATTATGGGCCAAAAACATTCAGTACTTC,CASSLATGGLWAKNIQYF
TRBV5-1,TRBD1,TRBJ2-1,TGCGCCAGCAGCCCTTGGACAGGGCAACTCTACAATGAGCAGTTCTTC,CASSPWTGQLYNEQFF
TRBV18,.,TRBJ1-1,TGTGCCAGCTCACCACCAAGGGGAACTATCTCAATGAACACTGAAGCTTTCTTT,CASSPPRGTISMNTEAFF
TRBV6-5,TRBD2,TRBJ2-4,TGTGCCAGCAGTTACTCGCGGGAGCGGGGGATTCAGTACTTC,CASSYSRERGIQYF
TRBV6-4,TRBD1,TRBJ2-1,TGTGCCAGCAGTGAAACGGGACAGTACAATGAGCAGTTCTTC,CASSETGQYNEQFF
TRBV28,.,TRBJ1-4,TGTGCCAGCAGTATGACAGCCCCCCGCGAAAAACTGTTTTTT,CASSMTAPREKLFF
TRBV7-9,.,TRBJ1-3,TGTGCCAGCAGTCACTCCCCGGGAACGGGAAACACCATATATTTT,CASSHSPGTGNTIYF
TRBV19,TRBD1,TRBJ2-5,TGTGCCAGTAGTACCCCGACAGGGGCGGAGACCCAGTACTTC,CASSTPTGAETQYF
TRBV4-1,TRBD1,TRBJ2-7,TGCGCCAGCAGCCAAGCCCCCGGGACAGGGATCTACGAGCAGTACTTC,CASSQAPGTGIYEQYF
TRBV5-6,.,TRBJ1-2,TGTGCCAGCAGCTTCGTACAGGGTGCGGTTGGCTACACCTTC,CASSFVQGAVGYTF
TRBV5-5,.,TRBJ2-7,TGTGCCAGCAGCTTTGGTACGGGGTCCGAGCAGTACTTC,CASSFGTGSEQYF
TRBV11-2,TRBD1,TRBJ1-1,TGTGCCAGCAGCTTGAGGCCACAGGGGGCGAACACTGAAGCTTTCTTT,CASSLRPQGANTEAFF
TRBV11-2,.,TRBJ2-1,TGTGCCAGCAGCTTGTCATCGAGCTCCTACAATGAGCAGTTCTTC,CASSLSSSSYNEQFF
TRBV19,.,TRBJ2-5,TGTGCCAGTTCTGCCGCCCAGCAAGAGACCCAGTACTTC,CASSAAQQETQYF
TRBV6-4,.,TRBJ2-7,TGTGCCAGCAGTGACTCGCAGTACGAGCAGTACTTC,CASSDSQYEQYF
TRBV29-1,TRBD2,TRBJ2-1,TGCACGACCGGGGGGGGCTTGTTAGATGAGCAGTTCTTC,CTTGGGLLDEQFF
TRBV14,.,TRBJ2-1,TGTGCCAGCAGCCAATACAGGACCCTAAACCATGAGCAGTTCTTC,CASSQYRTLNHEQFF